These 30 T cell receptor beta chains share one sample of origin, sequenced in a study of cytomegalovirus exposure and HLA in healthy donors. Amplification used 60 Vbeta primers and 13 Jbeta primers. Only in-frame clones appear in the TCRdb table, and some are missing; sequencing was by immunoSEQ multiplex PCR. The sample lists under 65,000 clones, around 80% occurring once. Sequencing was carried out using PBMCs. These receptors originate from a man aged 25-45 years in good health and CMV-seropositive.

The chain is built from TRBV28 and TRBJ1-1; tentatively, D is TRBD1 (6 bases). The CDR3 runs 12 residues. Germline lookup yields CDR1 MDHEN and CDR2 SYDVKM. Trimming pared 8 bases from V and 3 bases from J, leaving 10 bases between. The CDR3 DNA follows: TGTGCCAGCGGGGGCCCCTACACTGAAGCTTTCTTT. Protein product: CASGGPYTEAFF.

This chain joins TRBV6-5 and TRBJ1-3, with TRBD1 matching 9 bases. Looked up from germline, CDR1 is MNHEY and CDR2 is SVGAGI. The length of the CDR3 is 15 residues. After removal of 5 bases from V and 4 bases from J, the junction contained 6 bases not matched to a gene. The chain's CDR3 is CASSTSTGGGNTIYF. DNA for the CDR3: TGTGCCAGCAGTACCTCGACAGGGGGAGGAAACACCATATATTTT.

The rearrangement joins TRBV7-9 to TRBJ1-1, with 7 bases aligning to TRBD1. Germline CDR1 SEHNR, CDR2 FQNEAQ (reference sequence). The ends lost 0 bases at V and 5 bases at J; junction bases unmatched: 3. The CDR3 spans 14 residues. The CDR3 sequence is CASSLAQGETEAFF. For the CDR3, the DNA is TGTGCCAGCAGCTTAGCGCAGGGGGAGACTGAAGCTTTCTTT.

J is TRBJ2-7 and V is TRBV6-6, with D perhaps matching TRBD1 (6 bases). The CDR3 runs 14 residues. V was shortened by 0 bases and J by 3 bases, with 9 bases between the two germline ends. Germline V lookup: CDR1 MNHNY, CDR2 SVGAGI (reference sequence). CDR3 sequence reads: CASSYSRDNYEQYF. Written as DNA, the CDR3 is TGTGCCAGCAGTTACTCTAGGGACAACTACGAGCAGTACTTC.

The chain couples TRBV7-6 to TRBJ1-2, with D uncertain. The CDR3 has 16 amino acids. V was shortened by 5 bases and J by 7 bases, with 23 bases between the two germline ends. In germline, CDR1 is SGHVS, CDR2 FNYEAQ. The CDR3 here is CASSTFPRLRRGGYTF. DNA for the CDR3: TGTGCCAGCAGCACTTTCCCCCGGCTCCGGCGGGGTGGCTACACCTTC.

V is TRBV5-1 and J is TRBJ2-7, with 8 bases that match TRBD1. V was clipped by 1 base and J by 5 bases; unmatched bases: 8. CDR1 is SGHRS and CDR2 is YFSETQ in the germline V gene. CDR3 size: 15 residues. As DNA, the CDR3 is TGCGCCAGCAGCTTGAGGGCGACAGGGGCGGACGAGCAGTACTTC. As protein: CASSLRATGADEQYF.

The CDR3 reads CSVAETSGYEQYF. The CDR3 DNA reads as TGCAGCGTGGCCGAGACTAGCGGCTACGAGCAGTACTTC. The chain has TRBV29-1 and TRBJ2-5; 9 bases align to TRBD2. The J call may not be correct, given that the DNA end is closer to TRBJ2-7. Germline V gene sequence: CDR1 SQVTM, CDR2 ANQGSEA. The CDR3 is 13 residues long.

This chain links TRBV30 with TRBJ1-5, with D perhaps matching TRBD1 (6 bases). Trimming stripped 7 bases from V and 0 bases from J, with 10 bases between. The CDR3 totals 13 residues. Germline values: CDR1 GTSNPN, CDR2 SVGIG (reference sequence). Written as DNA, the CDR3 is TGTGCCTACAGGACAGATAGCAATCAGCCCCAGCATTTT. This sequence encodes CAYRTDSNQPQHF.

This chain links TRBV10-1 with TRBJ2-5; 7 bases match TRBD1. The CDR3 length is 14 residues. CDR1 WNHNN and CDR2 SYGVQD come from the germline V gene (reference sequence). J was trimmed by 2 bases and V by 5 bases; bases with no gene match: 5. The CDR3 reads CASSQTGKQETQYF. As DNA, the CDR3 is TGCGCCAGCAGTCAGACAGGGAAACAAGAGACCCAGTACTTC.

The chain links TRBV5-1 to TRBJ2-1; D is undetermined. Trimming took 0 bases from V and 12 from J, leaving 10 bases between them. The CDR3 spans 12 residues. The germline V gene has CDR1 SGHRS and CDR2 YFSETQ. CDR3 in amino acids: CASSLEWARQFF. The DNA of the CDR3 is TGCGCCAGCAGCTTGGAGTGGGCCCGGCAGTTCTTC. Full variable domain (outside the CDR3, taken from reference TRBV5-1 and TRBJ2-1): KAGVTQTPRYLIKTRGQQVTLSCSPISGHRSVSWYQQTPGQGLQFLFEYFSETQRNKGNFPGRFSGRQFSNSRSEMNVSTLELGDSALYLCASSLEWARQFFGPGTRLTVL.

This clone was seen only a few times. The rearrangement links TRBV5-1 to TRBJ1-4, with D perhaps matching TRBD1 (5 bases). V was cut by 7 bases and J by 3 bases, with 16 bases left in between. This CDR3 contains 15 residues. In germline, CDR1 is SGHRS, CDR2 YFSETQ. CDR3 bases: TGCGCCAGCTCAACCGTCGGACACCCTAATGAAAAACTGTTTTTT. As protein: CASSTVGHPNEKLFF.

The chain carries TRBV18 and TRBJ1-2; 8 nucleotides align to TRBD1. Germline trimming cut 3 bases from V and 5 bases from J; bases unmatched to any gene: 2. The CDR3 extends over 13 amino acids. Per the germline V gene, CDR1 is KGHSH and CDR2 is LQKENI. The CDR3 DNA reads as TGTGCCAGCTCACCGGACAGGGAGTATGGCTACACCTTC. Its protein is CASSPDREYGYTF. Drawing the rest from reference TRBV18 and TRBJ1-2, the complete variable domain is NAGVMQNPRHLVRRRGQEARLRCSPMKGHSHVYWYRQLPEEGLKFMVYLQKENIIDESGMPKERFSAEFPKEGPSILRIQQVVRGDSAAYFCASSPDREYGYTFGSGTRLTVV.

V and J are TRBV28 and TRBJ2-7; 8 nucleotides line up with TRBD1. Germline lookup yields CDR1 MDHEN and CDR2 SYDVKM. The CDR3 runs to 15 residues. The V gene end was trimmed by 6 bases and the J gene end by 0 bases; junction bases not matched to a gene: 7. The CDR3 protein is CASRTTGASSYEQYF. CDR3 DNA: TGTGCCAGCAGGACGACAGGGGCCAGCTCCTACGAGCAGTACTTC.

The chain is built from TRBV29-1 and TRBJ1-2; D is perhaps TRBD1 (6 bases). Germline CDR1 reads SQVTM; CDR2 reads ANQGSEA. With 3 bases removed from V and 5 bases from J, the gap between germline ends came to 13 bases. The CDR3 is made up of 13 amino acids. The CDR3 nucleotides read TGCAGCGTTGACTCGGGACAACTGTATGGCTACACCTTC. Translated, it gives CSVDSGQLYGYTF.

The chain recombines TRBV5-1 with TRBJ2-7; D gene ambiguous. Germline V gene sequence: CDR1 SGHRS, CDR2 YFSETQ. Deletions cut 4 bases from V and 0 bases from J, with 14 bases between. This CDR3 is built from 15 residues. The DNA for the CDR3 is TGCGCCAGCAGCCCTAGAGCCGTGAGCTCCTACGAGCAGTACTTC. Encoded protein: CASSPRAVSSYEQYF.

Here the CDR3 DNA reads TGTGCCTGGGACAGGGGGCGAGATAGCCCTGAAGCTTTCTTT. This sequence encodes CAWDRGRDSPEAFF. The chain carries TRBV30 and TRBJ1-1; 10 bases agree with TRBD1. Germline CDR1 GTSNPN, CDR2 SVGIG (reference sequence). The CDR3 runs 14 residues. Trimming cost V 5 bases and J 6 bases; bases outside gene matches: 9.

At least ten counts were recorded for this clone. The genes are TRBV6-6 and TRBJ2-1; 8 nucleotides align to TRBD1. The CDR3 contains 12 residues. CDR1 is MNHNY and CDR2 is SVGAGI in the germline V gene (reference sequence). V shed 7 bases and J 7 bases; nucleotides not matched to a gene: 3. In DNA, the CDR3 is TGTGCCAGCACCCGACAGGGGAATGAGCAGTTCTTC. The encoded protein is CASTRQGNEQFF.

The rearrangement links TRBV10-2 to TRBJ1-4; D remains unclear. The V end was cut by 1 base, the J end by 0 bases, with 6 bases between. CDR1 is WSHSY and CDR2 is SAAADI in the germline V gene. The CDR3 spans 15 residues. The DNA of the CDR3 is TGCGCCAGCAGTGAGTGGGCTCCAACTAATGAAAAACTGTTTTTT. Protein: CASSEWAPTNEKLFF.

Turning to this clone: Within the sample, other DNA sequences also encode this same CDR3. This chain joins TRBV5-8 and TRBJ1-1, with D unclear. The CDR3 runs 14 residues. Germline assignment: CDR1 SGHTS and CDR2 YDEGEE. V was cut by 0 bases and J by 0 bases, with 6 bases left in between. The CDR3 DNA follows: TGTGCCAGCAGCTTGGGACGGGTGAACACTGAAGCTTTCTTT. Translating it yields CASSLGRVNTEAFF.

Written as DNA, the CDR3 is TGTGCCAGCAGCGTAGACCTTGGGGTGACAGGGGGTGGGTCACCCCTCCACTTT. It is translated as CASSVDLGVTGGGSPLHF. The chain is built from TRBV9 and TRBJ1-6; 9 bases fit TRBD1. The CDR3 is 18 residues long. The germline CDR1 and CDR2 sequences are SGDLS and YYNGEE. V was pared by 0 bases and J by 10 bases, with 14 bases of the junction left unmatched.

This rearrangement joins TRBV2 to TRBJ1-2; 10 bases are shared with TRBD1. Germline CDR1 is SNHLY and CDR2 is FYNNEI. CDR3 length equals 15 residues. V dropped 4 bases and J dropped 4; count of bases not matched to a gene: 6. This CDR3 is CASSVVTGGAYGYTF. CDR3 DNA: TGTGCCAGCAGTGTGGTGACAGGGGGCGCCTATGGCTACACCTTC.

The chain has TRBV29-1 and TRBJ2-5, with D possibly being TRBD1 (5 bases). The germline V gene encodes CDR1 SQVTM and CDR2 ANQGSEA. The CDR3 loop spans 12 amino acids. V lost 7 bases and J 5 bases, leaving 14 bases between the germline ends. The CDR3 DNA sequence: TGCAGCGCGGTCAGGGATGGGGAGACCCAGTACTTC. This translates into CSAVRDGETQYF.

V and J are TRBV7-3 and TRBJ2-1; D is perhaps TRBD2 (7 bases). From germline, CDR1 is SGHTA and CDR2 FQGTGA. CDR3 length: 16 amino acids. The germline V and J ends were trimmed by 5 bases and 10 bases, with 24 bases remaining between them. Written as DNA, the CDR3 is TGTGCCAGCAGCGCCCGAGCTGGGGGGGGCCTTGGGGAGCAGTTCTTC. Amino acid sequence: CASSARAGGGLGEQFF.

The chain links TRBV5-1 to TRBJ1-2, with D perhaps matching TRBD1 (5 bases). The V end was cut by 0 bases, the J end by 8 bases, with 11 bases between. CDR1 SGHRS and CDR2 YFSETQ come from the germline V gene. CDR3 size: 13 residues. Written as DNA, the CDR3 is TGCGCCAGCAGCTTGGAGGGGATAGGGGGCTACACCTTC. This gives the protein CASSLEGIGGYTF. The full variable domain, rest sourced from reference TRBV5-1 and TRBJ1-2, is KAGVTQTPRYLIKTRGQQVTLSCSPISGHRSVSWYQQTPGQGLQFLFEYFSETQRNKGNFPGRFSGRQFSNSRSEMNVSTLELGDSALYLCASSLEGIGGYTFGSGTRLTVV.

This chain joins TRBV5-1 and TRBJ1-4, with D perhaps TRBD1 (6 bases). Germline CDR1 SGHRS, CDR2 YFSETQ. V lost 3 bases, J lost 5 bases, and 20 bases lay in between. The CDR3 spans 17 residues. The CDR3 DNA reads as TGCGCCAGCAGCTCCCAGTCCGCAGGGGCTAGAAATGAAAAACTGTTTTTT. Its protein is CASSSQSAGARNEKLFF.

The rearrangement links TRBV9 to TRBJ2-3; 9 nucleotides match TRBD1. Germline CDR1 reads SGDLS; CDR2 reads YYNGEE. This CDR3 is built from 15 residues. V dropped 4 bases and J dropped 2; count of bases not matched to a gene: 5. Written as DNA, the CDR3 is TGTGCCAGCAGCCGCGGACAGGGGCTCACAGATACGCAGTATTTT. As protein: CASSRGQGLTDTQYF.

The chain combines TRBV4-1 with TRBJ2-3, with D maybe TRBD2 (5 bases). The CDR3 covers 15 residues. Germline-derived CDR1 and CDR2 are MGHRA and YSYEKL. The ends were cut back, 0 bases at V and 3 bases at J, with 10 bases in the middle. DNA of the CDR3: TGCGCCAGCAGCCAAGACGAGGGCCTAACAGATACGCAGTATTTT. It yields the protein CASSQDEGLTDTQYF.

The chain carries TRBV7-9 and TRBJ1-6; 9 nucleotides line up with TRBD1. Germline V lookup: CDR1 SEHNR, CDR2 FQNEAQ (reference sequence). V gave up 4 bases and J gave up 2 bases; unmatched junction bases: 9. The CDR3 consists of 18 residues. The CDR3 nucleotides read TGTGCCAGCAGCTCCGGGACAGGGAATGCGGCCTATAATTCACCCCTCCACTTT. This sequence encodes CASSSGTGNAAYNSPLHF.

This clone was detected a few times. The chain couples TRBV6-1 to TRBJ1-2, with 12 bases fitting TRBD1. V was clipped by 4 bases and J by 4 bases; unmatched bases: 1. The CDR3 has 14 amino acids. Germline V gene lookup returns CDR1 MNHNS and CDR2 SASEGT. The CDR3 is CASSGDRGLYGYTF. Here the CDR3 DNA reads TGTGCCAGCAGTGGGGACAGGGGGCTCTATGGCTACACCTTC.

This rearrangement joins TRBV9 to TRBJ2-3; a weak D match, TRBD2 (6 bases). V was clipped by 0 bases and J by 0 bases, with 14 bases between them. There are 17 residues in the CDR3. Germline CDR1 and CDR2: SGDLS and YYNGEE. CDR3 protein: CASSVEIKAGSTDTQYF. In DNA form, the CDR3 reads TGTGCCAGCAGCGTAGAGATCAAGGCGGGGAGCACAGATACGCAGTATTTT.